A single T cell receptor beta chain is shown here with its context. Its antigen is as yet unknown. The sample is drawn from a study of cytomegalovirus exposure and HLA in healthy donors. Study-wide results and limits: Most observed TCR sequences were rare, whereas some public TCRs were detected in many donors. Within a later analysis, the majority of CMV-associated TCR beta chains appeared HLA-restricted.

The CDR3 is 14 amino acids. CDR1 and CDR2 (germline): SGHRS, YFSETQ. V dropped 0 bases and J dropped 5 bases, with 11 bases sitting between them. PCR was performed using 60 Vbeta and 13 Jbeta primers. TCRdb keeps only in-frame clones here, not all; method: immunoSEQ multiplex PCR. The repertoire holds 100,000 to 150,000 clones, roughly 83% seen once, with over 0.95% in the top ten. This TCR came from a girl aged 2 to 9 in good health and CMV-seronegative. V usage is TRBV5-1 and J usage is TRBJ1-1; tentatively, D is TRBD1 (5 bases). Material for sequencing was PBMCs. Here the CDR3 reads CASSLVGRVTEAFF. The CDR3, as DNA: TGCGCCAGCAGCTTGGTTGGCAGGGTGACTGAAGCTTTCTTT.